This TCR beta chain came from a study of identifying expanded T cells in peripheral blood. Study conclusions and caveats: Differentially abundant clones: about 1.2 between replicates, approximately 15 at approximately 14 days, over 18 at four. Clone count variance between approximately two-week samples rose with total template count.

Method: immunoSEQ multiplex PCR; TCRdb's copy keeps in-frame clones and lacks some. In the table there are tens of thousands of clones, 75% to 90% of which are singletons. During the collection period, no donor immune events like infections were recorded. V was clipped by 5 bases and J by 2 bases, with 12 bases between them. Germline V CDR1 and CDR2: SGHTA, FQGNSA. This CDR3 has 15 residues. This clone appeared once. Its antigen is undetermined. This chain links TRBV7-2 with TRBJ2-2; D gene unclear. The origin of this receptor is a person aged 18 to 75 in good health. Sequenced input: blood. The CDR3 region has the DNA TGTGCCAGCAGCGCTAGGACCAGTAACACCGGGGAGCTGTTTTTT. It yields the protein CASSARTSNTGELFF.